This entry lists 7 T cell receptor beta chains sequenced from one sample in a study of blood T cell repertoires in COVID-19. This table comes from immunoSEQ multiplex PCR, and its TCRdb copy is limited to in-frame clones, with some not included. This table holds 150,000 to 170,000 clones, under 90% found once. Sequenced material: PBMCs or T cells enriched from blood (not recorded which). The receptors derive from a man aged 45 to 65 who had recovered from COVID-19.

The genes are TRBV30 and TRBJ1-2; 8 bases agree with TRBD1. The CDR3 has 13 amino acids. Germline CDR1 is GTSNPN and CDR2 is SVGIG (reference sequence). V was clipped by 5 bases and J by 4 bases; unmatched bases: 6. The CDR3 bases are TGTGCCTGGTTCAGGGGGCAGGTCTATGGCTACACCTTC. Its translation is CAWFRGQVYGYTF. Combining the CDR3 with reference TRBV30 and TRBJ1-2 gives the whole variable domain SQTIHQWPATLVQPVGSPLSLECTVEGTSNPNLYWYRQAAGRGLQLLFYSVGIGQISSEVPQNLSASRPQDRQFILSSKKLLLSDSGFYLCAWFRGQVYGYTFGSGTRLTVV.

The sample holds one count of this clone. J is TRBJ2-2 and V is TRBV18, with 7 bases aligning to TRBD1. This CDR3 has 17 residues. Germline-derived CDR1 and CDR2 are KGHSH and LQKENI. J gave up 0 bases and V 2 bases, and 6 bases lay outside the gene matches. The CDR3 region is CASSPGRDRSNTGELFF. Written as DNA, the CDR3 is TGTGCCAGCTCACCAGGAAGGGACAGATCGAACACCGGGGAGCTGTTTTTT.

This chain links TRBV7-9 with TRBJ1-4; D is unresolved. The germline V and J ends were trimmed by 5 bases and 0 bases, with 10 bases remaining between them. Germline V gene data show CDR1 as SEHNR and CDR2 as FQNEAQ (reference sequence). The CDR3 is made up of 15 amino acids. Here the CDR3 DNA reads TGTGCCAGCAGCAGCCGCGGTGCAACTAATGAAAAACTGTTTTTT. Its translation is CASSSRGATNEKLFF.

This rearrangement joins TRBV11-2 to TRBJ1-2; 10 nucleotides line up with TRBD1. Trimming removed 0 bases from V and 5 bases from J; junction bases left unmatched: 3. This CDR3 is built from 15 residues. Germline V gene lookup returns CDR1 SGHAT and CDR2 FQNNGV. The CDR3 reads CASSLEGDRGYGYTF. The CDR3 coding sequence is TGTGCCAGCAGCTTAGAAGGGGACAGGGGTTATGGCTACACCTTC.

The gene calls are TRBV5-4 and TRBJ2-1; 9 bases are shared with TRBD2. The germline V gene has CDR1 SGHNT and CDR2 YYREEE (reference sequence). The length of the CDR3 is 15 residues. With V trimmed by 4 bases and J by 6 bases, 8 bases remained unmatched. CDR3 nucleotide sequence: TGTGCCAGCAGCGCGGGACTAGCAGGTCCCAATGAGCAGTTCTTC. Its translation is CASSAGLAGPNEQFF.

This clone was seen only a few times. The chain carries TRBV18 and TRBJ2-5; no clear D gene. This CDR3 has 13 amino acids. Germline assignment: CDR1 KGHSH and CDR2 LQKENI. Trimming left V 5 bases short and J 0 bases short, with 7 bases between. The CDR3 DNA reads TGTGCCAGCTCATTCGAGTACCAAGAGACCCAGTACTTC. Translated, it gives CASSFEYQETQYF.

This clone was counted only a few times. V gene TRBV10-3 combines with J gene TRBJ1-6, with 12 nucleotides matching TRBD1. This CDR3 is 16 amino acids long. V trimming: 6 bases; J trimming: 7 bases; junction bases outside the gene matches: 7. The germline V gene encodes CDR1 ENHRY and CDR2 SYGVKD. The CDR3 DNA reads as TGTGCCATCAGCGGGGGACAGGGGGCCAGGAATTCACCCCTCCACTTT. This sequence encodes CAISGGQGARNSPLHF.